Sequencing of this T cell receptor (beta chain) was carried out in a study of OX40 agonist ivuxolimab in advanced cancers. Points on this clone: Antigen: not known.

Libraries were prepared by immunoSEQ multiplex PCR; TCRdb keeps only in-frame clonotypes and omits some of them. The table records approximately 31,000 clones, roughly nine tenths of them present only once. Overall study results and limits: It was also the case that some nonresponders had low normalized T-cell clonal expansion.

The receptor was derived from an adult with an advanced solid tumor such as melanoma, head and neck, liver or kidney cancer. Material: CD4+ or CD8+ T cells sorted from blood, obtained in a trial of the OX40 agonist ivuxolimab.

This chain's CDR3 is CASNEQGGTEAFF. The CDR3 bases are TGTGCCAGCAACGAACAGGGGGGGACTGAAGCTTTCTTT. V usage is TRBV28 and J usage is TRBJ1-1, with 8 bases aligning to TRBD1. The germline gives CDR1 MDHEN, CDR2 SYDVKM. With 7 bases clipped from V and 5 bases from J, the junction kept 6 bases outside the gene matches. This CDR3 is built from 13 residues.